This TCR beta chain is from a study of cytomegalovirus exposure and HLA in healthy donors. Study details: From 150 million to 200 million T cells, an earlier analysis saw 100 million to 140 million unique TCR beta sequences. Study results and caveats: Presence/absence analyses took donor sequencing depth as roughly uniform. With DRB1 most and HLA-C fewest, TCR association rates differed between HLA loci in a later analysis. Previously analyzed data showed that most TCR beta V segments were productive at a frequency of about 87% or about 30%.

Comment on this clone: The antigen remains unidentified.

Germline CDR1 is PRHDT and CDR2 is FYEKMQ (reference sequence). This CDR3 contains 14 residues. V lost 5 bases, J lost 4 bases, and 5 bases stayed unmatched. Use of 60 Vbeta and 13 Jbeta primers characterized the PCR. The assay was immunoSEQ multiplex PCR, and TCRdb's table has in-frame clones only and misses some. This specimen shows approximately 50,000 clones; the ten leading clones hold approximately 13%. Sequencing input: PBMCs. This chain connects TRBV13 to TRBJ1-1; 9 nucleotides align to TRBD1. This sequence originates from a man aged 18 to 35 in good health and CMV-seropositive. In nucleotides, the CDR3 is TGTGCCAGCAGCCTCAAACAGGGGGCCACTGAAGCTTTCTTT. It is translated as CASSLKQGATEAFF.